The 9 T cell receptor beta chains reported below all come from one sample, sequenced in a study of blood T cell repertoires in COVID-19. Method: immunoSEQ multiplex PCR; TCRdb's copy keeps in-frame clones and lacks some. The sample consists of fewer than 40,000 clones, approximately 80% of them appearing once. The sample taken for sequencing was peripheral blood. These receptors came from a human donor in a cohort sampled during active COVID-19.

This sequence joins TRBV5-1 and TRBJ1-4; TRBD1 is a possible D gene (5 bases). Germline V lookup: CDR1 SGHRS, CDR2 YFSETQ. The CDR3 has 15 residues. Trimming removed 3 bases at V and 5 bases at J, with 14 bases between. The CDR3 is CASSWRGESNEKLFF. DNA of the CDR3: TGCGCCAGCAGCTGGCGGGGGGAATCGAATGAAAAACTGTTTTTT.

The genes are TRBV27 and TRBJ1-2; 8 bases map to TRBD1. J was trimmed by 5 bases and V by 7 bases; bases with no gene match: 15. The CDR3 is 16 residues long. CDR1 and CDR2 (germline): MNHEY, SMNVEV (reference sequence). The CDR3 DNA reads as TGTGCCAGCATCCACAGGGGGGGCGCAATCAAGTATGGCTACACCTTC. This encodes CASIHRGGAIKYGYTF.

The chain carries TRBV23-1 and TRBJ1-2; D ambiguous. TRBV23-1 is recorded as an ORF, its role being uncertain. The germline V and J ends were trimmed by 3 bases and 7 bases, with 12 bases remaining between them. This CDR3 has 13 amino acids. The CDR3 protein is CASSQAGIGGYTF. CDR3 in DNA: TGCGCCAGCAGTCAGGCTGGCATTGGTGGCTACACCTTC.

The chain is built from TRBV11-2 and TRBJ2-1, with 8 bases aligning to TRBD1. The CDR3 has 16 amino acids. The J segment lost 7 bases and the V segment lost 5 bases, leaving 13 bases of the junction unmatched. The germline V gene has CDR1 SGHAT and CDR2 FQNNGV. The CDR3: CASSPQDRALGNEQFF. In DNA, the CDR3 is TGTGCCAGCAGCCCCCAGGACAGGGCGTTGGGTAATGAGCAGTTCTTC.

This clone was observed a single time. The chain combines TRBV7-6 with TRBJ1-4; D is ambiguous. The CDR3 contains 15 residues. V lost 1 base and J lost 6, with 12 bases in between. Germline V lookup: CDR1 SGHVS, CDR2 FNYEAQ. CDR3 coding DNA: TGTGCCAGCAGCTTAGTTTCGGGGATCGATGAAAAACTGTTTTTT. This encodes CASSLVSGIDEKLFF. The full variable domain, its missing parts supplied by reference TRBV7-6 and TRBJ1-4, is GAGVSQSPRYKVTKRGQDVALRCDPISGHVSLYWYRQALGQGPEFLTYFNYEAQQDKSGLPNDRFSAERPEGSISTLTIQRTEQRDSAMYRCASSLVSGIDEKLFFGSGTQLSVL.

The rearrangement uses TRBV11-2 and TRBJ2-1; 15 bases agree with TRBD2. Germline loops: CDR1 SGHAT, CDR2 FQNNGV. The ends lost 8 bases at V and 7 bases at J; junction bases unmatched: 6. CDR3 length equals 15 residues. CDR3 region: CASGKGTSGGNEQFF. The CDR3 DNA reads TGTGCCAGCGGGAAAGGGACTAGCGGGGGGAATGAGCAGTTCTTC.

This clone ranks as medium-sized. J is TRBJ1-1 and V is TRBV6-2 or TRBV6-3; the match to TRBD1 covers 8 bases. Germline CDR1 MNHEY, CDR2 SVGEGT. This CDR3 comprises 13 residues. Trimming cost V 6 bases and J 5 bases; bases outside gene matches: 5. The CDR3 protein is CASSRTGRTEAFF. In DNA form, the CDR3 reads TGTGCCAGCAGCCGGACAGGGAGAACTGAAGCTTTCTTT.

The chain carries TRBV11-2 and TRBJ1-2; 10 bases match TRBD1. The CDR3 is 15 amino acids. Unmatched junction bases numbered 10, after V lost 4 bases and J lost 8 bases. The germline V gene has CDR1 SGHAT and CDR2 FQNNGV. The CDR3 coding sequence is TGTGCCAGCAGCTCTAAATCCGGGACAGGGGTCGGCTACACCTTC. This translates into CASSSKSGTGVGYTF.

This chain uses TRBV5-1 with TRBJ2-7, with D possibly TRBD1 on 6 matching bases. The V and J ends lost 4 bases and 6 bases respectively, with 23 bases between them. Germline values: CDR1 SGHRS, CDR2 YFSETQ. The CDR3 totals 16 residues. Here the CDR3 DNA reads TGCGCCAGCAGCCTAATACCGGGGCAGGGGAGTCGCGAGCAGTACTTC. Protein product: CASSLIPGQGSREQYF.